The clone carrying this TCR beta chain was observed many times. The sample comes from a study of T-cell reconstitution after alpha-beta-depleted transplantation in children. A library of TCRbeta sequences, prepared with unique molecular identifiers, was generated. TCRdb processed the PCR reads anew with MiXCR; each CDR3 protein has one entry. The sample lists some 220,000 distinct CDR3 sequences; roughly 10% were seen once. Germline V lookup: CDR1 SEHNR, CDR2 FQNEAQ (reference sequence). CDR3 length: 14 residues. The J segment lost 4 bases and the V segment lost 5 bases, leaving 4 bases of the junction unmatched.

The sample in question was PBMCs from the stem cell graft donor, obtained from the stem cell graft. This clonotype was obtained from a human donor who donated a stem cell graft to a child with acute lymphoblastic leukemia. V gene TRBV7-9 combines with J gene TRBJ2-5; 10 bases fit TRBD2. The CDR3 DNA is TGTGCCAGCAGCCCTAGCGGGGGAGGAGAGACCCAGTACTTC. Its translation: CASSPSGGGETQYF.